The rows below give T cell receptor beta chains drawn from one sample of a study of T cell responses to AZD1222 COVID-19 vaccine. The method was immunoSEQ multiplex PCR; TCRdb's version includes in-frame clones alone and lacks a portion of them. The sample carries roughly 87,000 clones, about nine tenths recorded once. The material was peripheral blood, obtained 28 days after the second AZD1222 dose. These receptors were collected from an adult who received the AZD1222 COVID-19 vaccine. CDR3s include the opening cysteine and the closing phenylalanine or tryptophan. The order of the fields is D gene, clone size, V gene, J gene, CDR3 protein, CDR3 DNA. A D gene is named only where the DNA matches it firmly. Clone size is stated in some rows and not others, as once, few, many or a class when expanded.

>-|-|TRBV4-2|TRBJ2-2
CASSQGERGELFF
TGTGCCAGCAGCCAAGGGGAGAGGGGCGAGCTGTTTTTT
>-|-|TRBV28|TRBJ1-2
CASSPHRVVNYGYTF
TGTGCCAGCAGTCCCCACAGGGTTGTTAACTATGGCTACACCTTC
>-|-|TRBV2|TRBJ2-2
CASKPRVNTGELFF
TGTGCCAGCAAACCTCGCGTAAACACCGGGGAGCTGTTTTTT
>-|-|TRBV6-2/TRBV6-3|TRBJ2-1
CASSYVGYPYNEQFF
TGTGCCAGCAGTTACGTCGGGTACCCCTACAATGAGCAGTTCTTC
>-|few|TRBV6-5|TRBJ1-2
CASSYSKGPGYGYTF
TGTGCCAGCAGTTACTCGAAGGGGCCTGGCTATGGCTACACCTTC
>-|-|TRBV28|TRBJ1-1
CASSSRGEGTEAFF
TGTGCCAGCAGTTCAAGGGGTGAGGGGACTGAAGCTTTCTTT
>-|-|TRBV4-3|TRBJ2-7
CASSRSTGYEQYF
TGCGCCAGCAGCCGATCGACCGGGTACGAGCAGTACTTC
>-|-|TRBV4-1|TRBJ1-1
CASPPDERTEAFF
TGCGCCAGCCCCCCGGACGAACGGACTGAAGCTTTCTTT
>-|-|TRBV27|TRBJ2-3
CASTSRDLGTDTQYF
TGTGCCAGCACGTCCCGGGACCTGGGGACAGATACGCAGTATTTT
>TRBD2|-|TRBV11-3|TRBJ2-7
CASSSQTSGMNEQYF
TGTGCCAGCAGCTCTCAGACTAGCGGGATGAACGAGCAGTACTTC
>-|-|TRBV4-1|TRBJ1-2
CASSQSGWGNYGYTF
TGCGCCAGCAGCCAAAGCGGCTGGGGGAACTATGGCTACACCTTC
>-|-|TRBV11-3|TRBJ2-2
CASSQDSSGLLTGELFF
TGTGCCAGCAGCCAGGACAGCAGCGGTCTTCTCACCGGGGAGCTGTTTTTT
>-|-|TRBV14|TRBJ1-2
CASSQERGGRDYGYTF
TGTGCCAGCAGCCAAGAGAGGGGGGGCCGGGACTATGGCTACACCTTC
>-|-|TRBV7-6|TRBJ2-7
CASSPLTSGAYEQYF
TGTGCCAGCAGCCCACTGACTAGTGGGGCCTACGAGCAGTACTTC
>TRBD1|-|TRBV4-1|TRBJ2-3
CASSPGQGHTDTQYF
TGCGCCAGCAGCCCGGGACAGGGACACACAGATACGCAGTATTTT
>-|few|TRBV6-1|TRBJ2-1
CASSEAAGISGNEQFF
TGTGCCAGCAGTGAAGCGGCAGGGATCTCGGGCAATGAGCAGTTCTTC
>TRBD2|-|TRBV9|TRBJ2-1
CASSPQTSGRYNEQFF
TGTGCCAGCAGCCCCCAGACTAGCGGGAGGTACAATGAGCAGTTCTTC
>TRBD1|-|TRBV5-8|TRBJ1-2
CASSFNRGFGYTF
TGTGCCAGCAGCTTTAACAGGGGATTTGGCTACACCTTC
>-|-|TRBV5-1|TRBJ2-2
CASSRLLTANTGELFF
TGCGCCAGCAGCCGGCTCCTAACCGCGAACACCGGGGAGCTGTTTTTT
>-|few|TRBV21-1|TRBJ2-3
CASSSAETSDRTDTQYF
TGTGCCAGCAGCAGTGCAGAGACTAGCGACCGCACAGATACGCAGTATTTT
>TRBD1|-|TRBV5-8|TRBJ2-7
CASSPGDSPYEQYF
TGTGCCAGCAGCCCTGGGGACAGTCCCTACGAGCAGTACTTC
>-|few|TRBV7-2|TRBJ1-6
CASSLTLSHSPLHF
TGTGCCAGCAGCTTAACACTGTCCCATTCACCCCTCCACTTT
>-|-|TRBV11-2|TRBJ2-7
CASSSAVVSYEQYF
TGTGCCAGCAGCTCAGCGGTCGTCTCCTACGAGCAGTACTTC
>-|-|TRBV28|TRBJ1-2
CASRGTGTLYGYTF
TGTGCCAGCAGGGGGACCGGGACCCTCTATGGCTACACCTTC
>-|-|TRBV28|TRBJ1-5
CASTFVGRTLNQPQHF
TGTGCCAGCACCTTCGTGGGGAGGACACTGAATCAGCCCCAGCATTTT
>-|-|TRBV28|TRBJ2-3
CASSLEGALTGTDTQYF
TGTGCCAGCAGTTTAGAGGGTGCCCTCACGGGCACAGATACGCAGTATTTT
>-|-|TRBV29-1|TRBJ2-1
CSVELGAETYNEQFF
TGCAGCGTTGAATTGGGGGCGGAGACCTACAATGAGCAGTTCTTC
>TRBD2|once|TRBV28|TRBJ2-2
CASSSAGGPTGELFF
TGTGCCAGCAGTTCAGCGGGAGGGCCGACCGGGGAGCTGTTTTTT
>-|-|TRBV6-2/TRBV6-3|TRBJ2-7
CASSHGQGGDEQYF
TGTGCCAGCAGCCACGGACAGGGAGGGGACGAGCAGTACTTC
>-|-|TRBV6-9|TRBJ2-7
CADLGQPYEQYF
TGTGCCGATCTGGGGCAGCCATACGAGCAGTACTTC
>TRBD1|-|TRBV18|TRBJ2-7
CASSGPRGTGTYEQYF
TGTGCCAGCTCAGGGCCGCGCGGGACAGGAACCTACGAGCAGTACTTC
>-|-|TRBV7-2|TRBJ2-5
CASSLDPLLGTQYF
TGTGCCAGCAGCTTGGACCCACTCCTGGGGACCCAGTACTTC
>-|once|TRBV7-3|TRBJ2-7
CASSLTGPSVLAYEQYF
TGTGCCAGCAGCTTAACCGGGCCTAGCGTGTTGGCCTACGAGCAGTACTTC
>TRBD2|once|TRBV2|TRBJ2-2
CASSLVAGGVTGELFF
TGTGCCAGCAGTTTAGTAGCGGGAGGGGTCACCGGGGAGCTGTTTTTT
>TRBD1|-|TRBV12-3/TRBV12-4|TRBJ2-7
CASSGTGGQQYF
TGTGCCAGCAGTGGGACAGGGGGCCAGCAGTACTTC
>-|few|TRBV4-1|TRBJ2-7
CASSQGRNYEQYF
TGCGCCAGCAGCCAAGGACGCAACTACGAGCAGTACTTC
>-|-|TRBV7-2|TRBJ2-7
CASSFPGSSYEQYF
TGTGCCAGCAGCTTTCCAGGGAGCTCCTACGAGCAGTACTTC
>-|-|TRBV27|TRBJ2-2
CASSSHRSGFNTGELFF
TGTGCCAGCAGTTCCCACAGGTCGGGGTTTAACACCGGGGAGCTGTTTTTT
>TRBD1|few|TRBV7-9|TRBJ2-3
CASSSRTGNTDTQYF
TGTGCCAGCAGCTCCCGGACAGGGAACACAGATACGCAGTATTTT
>-|-|TRBV12-3/TRBV12-4|TRBJ1-1
CASSFPGTEAFF
TGTGCCAGCAGTTTCCCAGGAACTGAAGCTTTCTTT
>TRBD1|-|TRBV7-2|TRBJ1-3
CASTGWGTGSGNTIYF
TGTGCCAGCACCGGCTGGGGGACAGGTTCTGGAAACACCATATATTTT
>-|-|TRBV28|TRBJ1-1
CASSPRTIILNTEAFF
TGTGCCAGCAGTCCAAGGACAATCATACTGAACACTGAAGCTTTCTTT
>-|-|TRBV20-1|TRBJ1-1
CSAEGETEAFF
TGCAGTGCTGAGGGGGAGACTGAAGCTTTCTTT
>-|few|TRBV5-1|TRBJ1-1
CASKGRSMNTEAFF
TGCGCCAGCAAAGGACGTTCAATGAACACTGAAGCTTTCTTT
>-|-|TRBV6-5|TRBJ1-2
CASSYSGSRYGYTF
TGTGCCAGCAGTTACTCCGGGTCCCGATATGGCTACACCTTC